The clone carrying this T cell receptor beta chain was observed once. What it recognizes is unknown. The data originate from a study of T cell repertoires in cytomegalovirus infection. Study-wide context: Recently described HLA-C-restricted plus well-studied HLA-B-restricted CMV epitopes were used. Both a matching HLA type and CMV infection were indicated by public TCR beta signatures. Study-level points and caveats: Cumulative public TCR beta family frequency identified CMV carriers with the relevant HLA. Clonotype analysis showed dominance of the ex vivo response by HLA-C-restricted CMV-specific TCR beta clonotypes.

Each CDR3 protein is one row after TCRdb ran MiXCR on the reads. The data hold 200,000 or so distinct CDR3 sequences, with 38% observed a single time. Trimming cost V 5 bases and J 4 bases, with 9 bases left between them. CDR3 size: 12 residues. The germline V gene encodes CDR1 SGDLS and CDR2 YYNGEE. This chain joins TRBV9 and TRBJ2-5, with D uncertain. This receptor was taken from a human donor in good health (CMV status not recorded). Some clones in this sample may be carry-over from other donors' samples. This specimen was CD8+ T cells from cultured PBMCs, taken from culture after CMV antigen stimulation. The CDR3 DNA reads as TGTGCCAGCAGGGGATTTGGAGAGACCCAGTACTTC. Amino acids: CASRGFGETQYF.